Presented here are 28 T cell receptor beta chains from one specimen sequenced in a study of memory CD4+ T cells and cytomegalovirus serostatus. The table came from immunoSEQ multiplex PCR; TCRdb's copy has only in-frame clones and leaves some out. The sample consists of 60,000 to 70,000 clones, around 80% of them appearing once. Single viable CD3+CD4+CD8-CD45RO+ cells were sorted as the memory CD4+ T cells. Sequences were obtained from memory CD4+ T cells from blood. These receptors all stem from an adult in good health and CMV-seronegative. Some clones in this sample may be carry-over from other donors' samples.

This chain joins TRBV7-2 and TRBJ1-3; 8 nucleotides align to TRBD1. CDR3 size: 14 residues. In germline, CDR1 is SGHTA, CDR2 FQGNSA. V lost 8 bases to trimming and J lost 0 bases; unmatched junction nucleotides: 3. CDR3 protein: CASRDRNSGNTIYF. In nucleotides, the CDR3 is TGTGCCAGCCGGGACAGGAACTCTGGAAACACCATATATTTT.

The chain has TRBV7-9 and TRBJ2-5, with TRBD2 as a possible D gene (5 bases). The CDR3 is 13 residues long. Germline V CDR1 and CDR2: SEHNR, FQNEAQ (reference sequence). Trimming shortened V by 3 bases and J by 1 base, and 6 bases separated the two germline ends. CDR3 loop: CASSLTIQETQYF. The CDR3, as DNA: TGTGCCAGCAGCTTGACTATCCAAGAGACCCAGTACTTC.

This chain uses TRBV15 with TRBJ2-1, with 7 bases aligning to TRBD2. This CDR3 has 16 amino acids. The V segment lost 1 base and the J segment 0 bases; nucleotides outside the gene matches: 3. Germline-derived CDR1 and CDR2 are LNHNV and YYDKDF (reference sequence). The chain's CDR3 is CATSRGWGGSYNEQFF. CDR3 bases: TGTGCCACCAGCAGAGGATGGGGGGGCTCCTACAATGAGCAGTTCTTC.

The chain has TRBV29-1 and TRBJ1-1, with D perhaps matching TRBD1 (6 bases). Germline loops: CDR1 SQVTM, CDR2 ANQGSEA. This CDR3 has 14 residues. The DNA of the CDR3 is TGCAGTGGAGAATTACCGGGACACCGCCTAGGGGCTTTCTTT. Its translation: CSGELPGHRLGAFF.

The CDR3 loop is CASSYSARAEAFF. The CDR3, as DNA: TGTGCCAGCAGTTACTCCGCCAGGGCTGAAGCTTTCTTT. The chain uses TRBV6-5 and TRBJ1-1, with D tentatively TRBD1 (5 bases). This CDR3 is built from 13 residues. The V end lost 0 bases, the J end lost 6 bases, and 8 bases lay between the germline ends. CDR1 is MNHEY, CDR2 SVGAGI, per germline.

V and J are TRBV7-8 and TRBJ2-6; TRBD1 might be the D (5 bases). This CDR3 has 17 residues. Germline V gene sequence: CDR1 SGHVS, CDR2 FQNEAQ. V was pared by 5 bases and J by 2 bases, with 16 bases between. The CDR3 loop reads CASSAFVTGAGANVLTF. DNA of the CDR3: TGTGCCAGCAGCGCATTCGTTACAGGTGCTGGGGCCAACGTCCTGACTTTC.

This clone turned up a few times. The chain carries TRBV10-3 and TRBJ2-3; 9 bases line up with TRBD2. Germline-derived CDR1 and CDR2 are ENHRY and SYGVKD. The CDR3 runs to 14 residues. J gave up 4 bases and V 11 bases, and 10 bases lay outside the gene matches. The DNA of the CDR3 is TGTGCCGCCGGGCGGGAGGGATTGGCAGATACGCAGTATTTT. It codes for CAAGREGLADTQYF.

The J gene is TRBJ1-2, the V gene TRBV20-1; tentatively, D is TRBD1 (6 bases). Between the trimmed V and J ends, which lost 7 bases and 8 bases, there was a span of 14 bases. The CDR3 totals 11 residues. Germline CDR1 and CDR2: DFQATT and SNEGSKA (reference sequence). This CDR3 is CSGSPGVGYTF. For the CDR3, the DNA is TGCAGTGGTTCGCCAGGGGTCGGCTACACCTTC.

The gene calls are TRBV5-1 and TRBJ1-4; D call uncertain. Germline V gene sequence: CDR1 SGHRS, CDR2 YFSETQ. CDR3 length: 15 amino acids. Trimming removed 4 bases from V and 3 bases from J, with 13 bases in between. As DNA, the CDR3 is TGCGCCAGCAGCCGGGCCGGCGCCTCTAATGAAAAACTGTTTTTT. This gives the protein CASSRAGASNEKLFF. The whole variable domain, filled in from reference TRBV5-1 and TRBJ1-4, reads KAGVTQTPRYLIKTRGQQVTLSCSPISGHRSVSWYQQTPGQGLQFLFEYFSETQRNKGNFPGRFSGRQFSNSRSEMNVSTLELGDSALYLCASSRAGASNEKLFFGSGTQLSVL.

V is TRBV6-6 and J is TRBJ2-7, with D maybe TRBD1 (5 bases). Trimming removed 2 bases at V and 5 bases at J, with 16 bases between. Germline V gives CDR1 MNHNY, CDR2 SVGAGI (reference sequence). The CDR3 spans 15 residues. This CDR3 reads CASSYRRRQGNEQYF. In nucleotides, the CDR3 is TGTGCCAGCAGTTACCGTAGAAGGCAGGGTAACGAGCAGTACTTC.

The chain couples TRBV6-5 to TRBJ2-3; 8 nucleotides align to TRBD2. V shed 6 bases and J 7 bases; nucleotides not matched to a gene: 12. CDR3 length: 15 residues. From germline, CDR1 is MNHEY and CDR2 SVGAGI. This CDR3 reads CASSLGPGGPNTQYF. CDR3 sequence (DNA): TGTGCCAGCAGCTTGGGGCCGGGAGGGCCAAATACGCAGTATTTT.

The rearrangement joins TRBV7-2 to TRBJ2-5; no clear D gene. Trimming stripped 4 bases from V and 1 base from J, with 1 base between. Germline CDR1 reads SGHTA; CDR2 reads FQGNSA. This CDR3 is built from 11 residues. The CDR3 bases are TGTGCCAGCAGCTCCCAAGAGACCCAGTACTTC. Residues: CASSSQETQYF.

The chain uses TRBV27 and TRBJ2-3; D not resolved. Germline-derived CDR1 and CDR2 are MNHEY and SMNVEV (reference sequence). The CDR3 is 15 amino acids. With 5 bases removed from V and 1 base from J, the gap between germline ends came to 13 bases. DNA for the CDR3: TGTGCCAGCAGTCCCCCACCCTCGGGCACAGATACGCAGTATTTT. This codes for CASSPPPSGTDTQYF.

The V and J genes are TRBV10-2 and TRBJ1-1, with TRBD1 matching 8 bases. There are 14 residues in the CDR3. J lost 5 bases, V lost 7 bases, and 9 bases had no gene match. Germline CDR1 is WSHSY and CDR2 is SAAADI. CDR3 sequence reads: CASTPGGVGTEAFF. CDR3 DNA sequence: TGCGCCAGCACCCCAGGGGGCGTAGGGACTGAAGCTTTCTTT.

This rearrangement joins TRBV7-2 to TRBJ1-2; 7 positions agree with TRBD1. CDR1 is SGHTA, CDR2 FQGNSA, per germline. This CDR3 has 14 residues. Trimming cost V 4 bases and J 5 bases; bases outside gene matches: 7. CDR3 region: CASSYRDRRYGYTF. The DNA for the CDR3 is TGTGCCAGCAGCTACCGGGACAGAAGATATGGCTACACCTTC.

This clone was seen a handful of times. The chain joins TRBV30 to TRBJ1-4; D remains unclear. CDR1 is GTSNPN and CDR2 is SVGIG in the germline V gene (reference sequence). The CDR3 runs to 13 residues. V was pared by 0 bases and J by 5 bases, with 7 bases between. Here the CDR3 reads CAWSVTGNEKLFF. CDR3 nucleotides: TGTGCCTGGAGTGTAACGGGGAATGAAAAACTGTTTTTT. The entire variable domain, with the rest obtained from reference TRBV30 and TRBJ1-4, is as follows: SQTIHQWPATLVQPVGSPLSLECTVEGTSNPNLYWYRQAAGRGLQLLFYSVGIGQISSEVPQNLSASRPQDRQFILSSKKLLLSDSGFYLCAWSVTGNEKLFFGSGTQLSVL.

The chain has TRBV9 and TRBJ2-1; 7 nucleotides match TRBD2. The germline CDR1 and CDR2 sequences are SGDLS and YYNGEE. The V gene end was trimmed by 0 bases and the J gene end by 4 bases; junction bases not matched to a gene: 7. The CDR3 has 16 residues. The CDR3 spells CASSVGGGSIYNEQFF. The CDR3 nucleotides read TGTGCCAGCAGCGTAGGCGGCGGGAGTATATACAATGAGCAGTTCTTC.

In nucleotides, the CDR3 is TGCGCCAGCAGTTCGAGCGCGGGAGGGGCCTACGAGCAGTACTTC. Protein: CASSSSAGGAYEQYF. V and J are TRBV5-1 and TRBJ2-7, with 9 bases fitting TRBD2. Trimming at V came to 5 bases and at J to 2 bases, leaving 8 bases not matched to a gene. CDR3 length equals 15 residues. Germline V gene lookup returns CDR1 SGHRS and CDR2 YFSETQ. The full variable domain, rest sourced from reference TRBV5-1 and TRBJ2-7, is KAGVTQTPRYLIKTRGQQVTLSCSPISGHRSVSWYQQTPGQGLQFLFEYFSETQRNKGNFPGRFSGRQFSNSRSEMNVSTLELGDSALYLCASSSSAGGAYEQYFGPGTRLTVT.

The CDR3 spells CASSVSGGNTEAFF. CDR3 nucleotide sequence: TGTGCCAGCAGTGTTTCCGGAGGCAACACTGAAGCTTTCTTT. This chain uses TRBV6-1 with TRBJ1-1, with no clear D. The CDR3 has 14 residues. The V and J ends lost 4 bases and 2 bases respectively, with 11 bases between them. Germline V lookup: CDR1 MNHNS, CDR2 SASEGT.

The genes are TRBV19 and TRBJ2-6; D unresolved. CDR3 length: 13 amino acids. Trimming removed 7 bases from V and 0 bases from J, with 4 bases in between. From germline, CDR1 is LNHDA and CDR2 SQIVND (reference sequence). The CDR3 region has the DNA TGTGCCAGTACAAGCTCTGGGGCCAACGTCCTGACTTTC. Translated, it gives CASTSSGANVLTF.

The chain recombines TRBV6-1 with TRBJ2-5; the D gene is possibly TRBD2 (6 bases). Between the trimmed V and J ends, which lost 7 bases and 2 bases, there was a span of 14 bases. The CDR3 spans 14 residues. CDR1 and CDR2 from the germline V gene are MNHNS and SASEGT. The CDR3 reads CASIMGTPQETQYF. CDR3 sequence (DNA): TGTGCCAGCATTATGGGGACTCCTCAAGAGACCCAGTACTTC.

The V gene is TRBV2, the J gene TRBJ2-7; 12 nucleotides agree with TRBD2. V was clipped by 6 bases and J by 4 bases; unmatched bases: 4. Germline V gene sequence: CDR1 SNHLY, CDR2 FYNNEI. This CDR3 comprises 14 residues. The CDR3 region is CASRRLAGDYEQYF. The CDR3 nucleotides are TGTGCCAGCAGACGACTAGCGGGAGATTACGAGCAGTACTTC.

The V and J genes are TRBV18 and TRBJ1-3, with D perhaps matching TRBD1 (6 bases). Germline loops: CDR1 KGHSH, CDR2 LQKENI. The CDR3 consists of 13 residues. Between the trimmed V and J ends, which lost 8 bases and 4 bases, there was a span of 12 bases. The CDR3 reads CASQAGGGNTIYF. CDR3 bases: TGTGCCAGCCAGGCCGGGGGCGGAAACACCATATATTTT.

The CDR3 bases are TGCGCCAGCAGCTTGTTTGCGGGGGGGGGTTCTTACTACAATGAGCAGTTCTTC. Its protein is CASSLFAGGGSYYNEQFF. The chain links TRBV5-1 to TRBJ2-1; 9 bases line up with TRBD2. J lost 3 bases, V lost 1 base, and 11 bases had no gene match. Germline V lookup: CDR1 SGHRS, CDR2 YFSETQ. There are 18 residues in the CDR3.

The rearrangement uses TRBV5-1 and TRBJ1-2; D remains unclear. CDR1 and CDR2 (germline): SGHRS, YFSETQ. Trimming shortened V by 4 bases and J by 4 bases, and 14 bases separated the two germline ends. This CDR3 has 14 residues. The CDR3 nucleotides read TGCGCCAGCAGCCTACTGGGCAGCCTCTATGGCTACACCTTC. This translates into CASSLLGSLYGYTF.

The V gene is TRBV5-1, the J gene TRBJ2-3; no definite D call. The germline V gene has CDR1 SGHRS and CDR2 YFSETQ. The germline V and J ends were trimmed by 4 bases and 2 bases, with 5 bases remaining between them. The CDR3 extends over 12 amino acids. CDR3 coding DNA: TGCGCCAGCAGCAGAACCACAGATACGCAGTATTTT. Its protein is CASSRTTDTQYF.

The CDR3 sequence is CSVEVGRGGYGYTF. CDR3 nucleotides: TGCAGCGTTGAAGTAGGGAGGGGAGGGTATGGCTACACCTTC. The chain carries TRBV29-1 and TRBJ1-2; maybe TRBD1 (5 bases). Germline loops: CDR1 SQVTM, CDR2 ANQGSEA. CDR3 length: 14 amino acids. V was pared by 1 base and J by 5 bases, with 14 bases between.

This clone was recorded once. The genes are TRBV4-1 and TRBJ2-1; unclear D gene. The CDR3 sequence is 16 residues long. Germline V lookup: CDR1 MGHRA, CDR2 YSYEKL. V lost 4 bases and J lost 1, with 14 bases in between. The CDR3 sequence is CASSPIRLGSYNEQFF. The CDR3 DNA is TGCGCCAGCAGCCCTATAAGACTTGGATCCTACAATGAGCAGTTCTTC.